This TCR beta chain stems from a study of T cells in Graves' hyperthyroidism and ophthalmopathy. Background on the study: Peripheral blood specimens were obtained at initial diagnosis, prior to any treatment. The study's findings and limits: Appearing also in blood were most of the thyroid clonotypes expanded above 0.001.

This clonotype has a count of ten or more. Its specificity is not known. TCR beta CDR3 sequences were amplified from RNA transcripts. The TCR CDR3 first-round RT-PCR relied on the HTBI primer set. Each CDR3 protein gets one entry after TCRdb re-called the multiplex PCR reads with MiXCR. This sample has 400,000 to 550,000 distinct CDR3 sequences, with around 24% found just once. Uncontrolled infection, other autoimmune disease, pregnancy or lactation led to exclusion. The ends lost 4 bases at V and 3 bases at J; junction bases unmatched: 9. CDR3 length: 15 residues. Germline V gene lookup returns CDR1 MNHEY and CDR2 SVGAGI.

The sequenced sample was blood. This clonotype was sampled from a woman aged 25 to 39 with Graves' ophthalmopathy. The V gene is TRBV6-5, the J gene TRBJ2-7; 7 bases line up with TRBD1. The CDR3 region has the DNA TGTGCCAGCAGTTCCCCGGGTCAGGGGGTCTACGAGCAGTACTTC. Translated, it gives CASSSPGQGVYEQYF.